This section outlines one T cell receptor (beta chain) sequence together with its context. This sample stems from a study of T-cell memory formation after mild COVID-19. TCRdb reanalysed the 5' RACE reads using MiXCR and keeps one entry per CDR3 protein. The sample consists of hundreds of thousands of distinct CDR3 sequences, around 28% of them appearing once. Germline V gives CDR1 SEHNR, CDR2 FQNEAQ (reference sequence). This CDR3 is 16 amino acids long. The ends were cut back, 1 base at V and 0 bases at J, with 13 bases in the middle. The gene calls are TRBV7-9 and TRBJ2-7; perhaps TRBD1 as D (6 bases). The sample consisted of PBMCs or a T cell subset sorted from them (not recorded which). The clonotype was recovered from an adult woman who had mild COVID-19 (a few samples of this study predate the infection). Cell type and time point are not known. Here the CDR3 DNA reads TGTGCCAGCAGCTTAGGGGGACACCCCTTCTCCTACGAGCAGTACTTC. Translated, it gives CASSLGGHPFSYEQYF.